Each of the 10 T cell receptor beta chains below was sequenced from the same sample in a study of response to subunit inactivated influenza vaccine listed by TCRdb under 2018. Library preparation used RT-PCR. For sequencing, an Illumina HiSeq 2500 was employed. Using fastp at Q25 and MiXCR, TCRdb reprocessed the public reads and kept productive beta chains. Here each entry gathers all rows of one CDR3 protein and keeps the most common genes and DNA. The sample has 550,000 to 600,000 distinct CDR3 sequences on record, approximately 10% of them singletons. Jointly, the top ten make up approximately 10% of the sample. The input for sequencing was PBMCs from blood, taken on the day of vaccination. These receptors came from a man in his fifties or sixties who received an inactivated influenza vaccine. Donor details come from another sample of the same person, matched by shared clones.

The chain uses TRBV19 and TRBJ2-1; D unresolved. The V end was cut by 2 bases, the J end by 5 bases, with 7 bases between. CDR3 length equals 13 residues. Germline V gene sequence: CDR1 LNHDA, CDR2 SQIVND (reference sequence). Here the CDR3 reads CASSIRTNNEQFF. The CDR3 DNA is TGTGCCAGTAGTATACGTACAAACAATGAGCAGTTCTTC.

This clonotype was seen only a few times. The gene calls are TRBV5-5 and TRBJ1-2; D gene uncertain. Trimming left V 0 bases short and J 11 bases short, with 17 bases between. The length of the CDR3 is 14 residues. Looked up from germline, CDR1 is SGHKS and CDR2 is YYEKEE (reference sequence). The CDR3 sequence is CASSLAAEGGRYTF. CDR3 coding DNA: TGTGCCAGCAGCTTGGCGGCGGAGGGTGGAAGATACACCTTC.

There are a few counts of this clonotype. This sequence joins TRBV20-1 and TRBJ2-2; D gene uncertain. This CDR3 spans 15 amino acids. Germline lookup yields CDR1 DFQATT and CDR2 SNEGSKA (reference sequence). V shed 1 base and J shed 1 base, with 10 bases lying between them. Here the CDR3 reads CSARVGGMNTGELFF. The CDR3 nucleotides read TGCAGTGCTAGAGTGGGCGGAATGAACACCGGGGAGCTGTTTTTT.

The V call is TRBV20-1, the J call TRBJ2-2; TRBD2 matches 8 bases. V gave up 6 bases and J gave up 2 bases; unmatched junction bases: 5. The CDR3 has 14 residues. Germline V gene sequence: CDR1 DFQATT, CDR2 SNEGSKA (reference sequence). The CDR3 here is CSAISGSNTGELFF. CDR3 DNA sequence: TGCAGTGCCATCAGCGGGAGTAACACCGGGGAGCTGTTTTTT.

This clonotype was counted only a few times. The chain recombines TRBV7-9 with TRBJ2-2; 7 nucleotides align to TRBD1. The CDR3 covers 16 residues. The V gene end was trimmed by 6 bases and the J gene end by 0 bases; junction bases not matched to a gene: 7. Germline CDR1 reads SEHNR; CDR2 reads FQNEAQ (reference sequence). CDR3 nucleotide sequence: TGTGCCAGCAGAGGCACAGGGGTGACGAACACCGGGGAGCTGTTTTTT. It translates to CASRGTGVTNTGELFF.

The rearrangement uses TRBV28 and TRBJ1-2, with TRBD1 identical over 7 bases. J was trimmed by 6 bases and V by 4 bases; bases with no gene match: 2. Germline V gives CDR1 MDHEN, CDR2 SYDVKM. CDR3 length equals 12 residues. CDR3 DNA sequence: TGTGCCAGCAGTTCAGGGGGAGATGGCTACACCTTC. It encodes CASSSGGDGYTF.

Only a few counts were recorded for this clonotype. For the CDR3, the DNA is TGTGCCAGCAGTTACTCGACTAGCACCACAGATACGCAGTATTTT. As protein: CASSYSTSTTDTQYF. The chain is built from TRBV6-2 or TRBV6-3 and TRBJ2-3; 7 nucleotides align to TRBD2. This CDR3 spans 15 amino acids. CDR1 is MNHEY and CDR2 is SVGEGT in the germline V gene. V dropped 0 bases and J dropped 2; count of bases not matched to a gene: 2.

The J gene is TRBJ2-7, the V gene TRBV12-3 or TRBV12-4; TRBD2 matches 12 bases. V was clipped by 8 bases and J by 7 bases; unmatched bases: 6. The CDR3 is made up of 13 amino acids. CDR3 sequence reads: CASRLAGDDEQYF. The DNA of the CDR3 is TGTGCCAGCCGACTAGCGGGAGACGATGAGCAGTACTTC.

In regard to this clonotype: A single base separates this from a much larger clone, so it may be a read error. The gene calls are TRBV7-2 and TRBJ1-2; D not certain. Germline assignment: CDR1 SGHTA and CDR2 FQGNSA. The CDR3 has 13 residues. The V gene lost 2 bases and the J gene lost 3 bases, with 7 bases spanning the gap. This chain's CDR3 is CASSLRRDYGYTF. The CDR3, as DNA: TGTGCCAGCAGCTTAAGACGGGACTATGGCTACACCTTC.

In this sample, this clonotype turned up many times. The V gene is TRBV18, the J gene TRBJ2-5, with D possibly matching TRBD1 (5 bases). The CDR3 contains 14 residues. The germline V gene encodes CDR1 KGHSH and CDR2 LQKENI. Trimming removed 0 bases at V and 5 bases at J, with 10 bases between. CDR3 sequence (DNA): TGTGCCAGCTCACCACCGTCAGGGCGGGAGACCCAGTACTTC. Translated: CASSPPSGRETQYF. The full variable domain, rest sourced from reference TRBV18 and TRBJ2-5, is NAGVMQNPRHLVRRRGQEARLRCSPMKGHSHVYWYRQLPEEGLKFMVYLQKENIIDESGMPKERFSAEFPKEGPSILRIQQVVRGDSAAYFCASSPPSGRETQYFGPGTRLLVL.